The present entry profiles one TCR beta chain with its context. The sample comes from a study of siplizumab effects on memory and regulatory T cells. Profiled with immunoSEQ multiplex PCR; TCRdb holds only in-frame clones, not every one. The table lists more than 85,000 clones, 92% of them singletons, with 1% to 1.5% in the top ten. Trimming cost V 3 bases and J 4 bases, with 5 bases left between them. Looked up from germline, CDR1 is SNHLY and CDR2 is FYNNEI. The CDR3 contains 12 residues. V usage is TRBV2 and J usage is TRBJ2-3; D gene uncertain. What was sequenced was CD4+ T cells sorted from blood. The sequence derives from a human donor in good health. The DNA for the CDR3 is TGTGCCAGCAGTGATGTCGCAGATACGCAGTATTTT. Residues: CASSDVADTQYF.